This T cell receptor beta chain was captured by sequencing in a study of cytomegalovirus exposure and HLA in healthy donors. This clone was seen only once. The V segment lost 4 bases and the J segment 6 bases; nucleotides outside the gene matches: 6. Germline values: CDR1 MGHRA, CDR2 YSYEKL. This CDR3 contains 15 residues. Researchers ran the PCR with 60 Vbeta and 13 Jbeta primers. Sequencing used immunoSEQ multiplex PCR; TCRdb keeps in-frame clones, though not all of them. The sample records 80,000 or so clones, around 58% being singletons. The sequence was collected from a man aged 30-40 years in good health and CMV-seropositive. Specimen: PBMCs. V gene TRBV4-1 combines with J gene TRBJ2-3; 11 bases agree with TRBD2. The CDR3 loop reads CASSPTGTSGDTQYF. The CDR3 DNA is TGCGCCAGCAGCCCTACCGGGACTAGCGGTGATACGCAGTATTTT.